Each of the 6 T cell receptor beta chains below was sequenced from the same sample in a study of blood T cell repertoires in COVID-19. The method was immunoSEQ multiplex PCR; TCRdb's version includes in-frame clones alone and lacks a portion of them. Here the sample spans about 190,000 clones, about 85% being singletons. Material for sequencing was peripheral blood. The receptors shown here come from a man in his thirties or forties with acute or convalescent COVID-19.

V gene TRBV5-1 combines with J gene TRBJ1-6, with D perhaps matching TRBD1 (5 bases). The CDR3 totals 15 residues. Trimming stripped 2 bases from V and 7 bases from J, with 13 bases between. CDR1 is SGHRS, CDR2 YFSETQ, per germline. The CDR3 nucleotides read TGCGCCAGCAGCTTCCAGGGCAGCGTCAATTCACCCCTCCACTTT. This gives the protein CASSFQGSVNSPLHF.

V and J are TRBV7-9 and TRBJ2-3, with 12 bases identical to TRBD2. This CDR3 is built from 16 residues. The J segment lost 2 bases and the V segment lost 5 bases, leaving 5 bases of the junction unmatched. CDR1 SEHNR and CDR2 FQNEAQ come from the germline V gene (reference sequence). CDR3 in DNA: TGTGCCAGCAGCCCGCGGACTAGCGGGAACACAGATACGCAGTATTTT. Translated, it gives CASSPRTSGNTDTQYF.

V gene TRBV6-6 combines with J gene TRBJ1-2, with a tentative D call TRBD1 (5 bases). Germline V lookup: CDR1 MNHNY, CDR2 SVGAGI (reference sequence). The CDR3 totals 13 residues. V was trimmed by 8 bases and J by 2 bases, leaving 12 bases between them. The CDR3 DNA reads TGTGCCAGCTCTAAGGGGATGAACTATGGCTACACCTTC. Translated: CASSKGMNYGYTF.

The chain uses TRBV5-1 and TRBJ2-6, with TRBD1 identical over 8 bases. V gave up 3 bases and J gave up 0 bases; unmatched junction bases: 8. Per germline, CDR1 SGHRS and CDR2 YFSETQ. CDR3 length: 18 residues. CDR3 sequence reads: CASSSLRQGASGANVLTF. The CDR3, as DNA: TGCGCCAGCAGCTCCCTTAGGCAGGGGGCCTCTGGGGCCAACGTCCTGACTTTC.

This rearrangement joins TRBV29-1 to TRBJ1-2; D is unresolved. CDR1 and CDR2 (germline): SQVTM, ANQGSEA. This CDR3 region has 11 residues. V was cut by 6 bases and J by 1 base, with 6 bases left in between. CDR3 sequence (DNA): TGCAGCGTGGCAGATAACTATGGCTACACCTTC. Amino acids: CSVADNYGYTF.

The chain couples TRBV27 to TRBJ1-4, with 8 bases matching TRBD1. The CDR3 extends over 14 amino acids. Germline CDR1 and CDR2: MNHEY and SMNVEV (reference sequence). Germline trimming cut 6 bases from V and 8 bases from J; bases unmatched to any gene: 8. The CDR3 reads CASRSTGGREKLFF. CDR3 bases: TGTGCCAGCAGAAGTACAGGGGGACGGGAAAAACTGTTTTTT.